This T cell receptor beta chain was identified during a study of graft-versus-host responses after intestinal transplantation. Broader study findings: HvG clone declines early post-transplant were associated with peak circulating GvH levels.

This CDR3 comprises 13 residues. CDR1 GTSNPN and CDR2 SVGIG come from the germline V gene (reference sequence). With respect to this clone: Its antigen is currently unknown.

Assay used: immunoSEQ multiplex PCR; TCRdb lists only in-frame clones, some missing. The profile covers 96,000 or so clones, with 80% to 95% appearing a single time and approximately 0.17% taken by the ten largest. The sequence was obtained from a human donor who received an intestinal transplant. The input for sequencing was unstimulated CD4+ T cells sorted from spleen or lymph node cells, taken before intestinal transplant. This chain links TRBV30 with TRBJ2-5; D possibly corresponds to TRBD2 (5 bases). The DNA end lines up better with TRBJ2-7; the J call may be wrong. The CDR3 here is CAWNRGSSYEQYF. CDR3 nucleotides: TGTGCCTGGAATCGGGGTAGCTCCTACGAGCAGTACTTC.